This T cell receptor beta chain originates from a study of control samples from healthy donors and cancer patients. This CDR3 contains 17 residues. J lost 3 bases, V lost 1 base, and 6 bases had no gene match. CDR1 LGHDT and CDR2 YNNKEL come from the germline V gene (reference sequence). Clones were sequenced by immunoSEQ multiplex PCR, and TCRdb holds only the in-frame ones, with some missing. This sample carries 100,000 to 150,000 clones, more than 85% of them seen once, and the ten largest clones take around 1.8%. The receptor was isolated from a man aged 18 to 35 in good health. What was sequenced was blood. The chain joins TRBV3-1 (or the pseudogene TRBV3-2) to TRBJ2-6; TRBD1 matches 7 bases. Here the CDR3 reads CASSQVPGGDGANVLTF. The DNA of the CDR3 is TGTGCCAGCAGCCAAGTTCCAGGGGGAGATGGGGCCAACGTCCTGACTTTC.